The 28 T cell receptor beta chains given below trace back to one sample, sequenced in a study of cytomegalovirus exposure and HLA in healthy donors. The PCR used 60 Vbeta and 13 Jbeta primers. Clones were sequenced by immunoSEQ multiplex PCR, and TCRdb holds only the in-frame ones, with some missing. The sample holds fewer than 250,000 clones, around 81% seen once. Sequencing input: PBMCs. The receptors come from a man between 18 and 29 years old in good health and CMV-seronegative.

The chain carries TRBV27 and TRBJ1-1, with D possibly TRBD1 on 5 matching bases. The CDR3 is 13 residues long. Germline V gives CDR1 MNHEY, CDR2 SMNVEV (reference sequence). V gave up 2 bases and J gave up 7 bases, with 11 bases separating them. The CDR3 nucleotides read TGTGCCAGCAGTTTAAGGTCAGGGCTTGAAGCTTTCTTT. It is translated as CASSLRSGLEAFF.

The V gene is TRBV2, the J gene TRBJ2-3; 12 bases agree with TRBD1. CDR3 length: 16 amino acids. The J segment lost 2 bases and the V segment lost 6 bases, leaving 6 bases of the junction unmatched. Germline CDR1 is SNHLY and CDR2 is FYNNEI. The CDR3 nucleotides are TGTGCCAGCAGGGACCCGGGACAGGGGGCCACAGATACGCAGTATTTT. This codes for CASRDPGQGATDTQYF.

The V gene is TRBV19, the J gene TRBJ1-5; D call uncertain. The CDR3 loop spans 14 amino acids. Germline V CDR1 and CDR2: LNHDA, SQIVND (reference sequence). Trimming stripped 2 bases from V and 9 bases from J, with 14 bases between. CDR3 sequence reads: CASSIPRGLGPQHF. The CDR3 region has the DNA TGTGCCAGTAGTATACCTCGGGGTCTTGGGCCCCAGCATTTT.

The chain couples TRBV7-6 to TRBJ2-7; 8 bases agree with TRBD1. This CDR3 region has 15 residues. Germline V CDR1 and CDR2: SGHVS, FNYEAQ. V shed 5 bases, J shed 4 bases, and the junction held 10 bases outside the gene matches. The CDR3 reads CASSTGQGSNYEQYF. The CDR3 DNA is TGTGCCAGCAGCACAGGACAGGGATCAAATTACGAGCAGTACTTC.

This clone was counted once. The CDR3 is CASSRDRGFEETQYF. Written as DNA, the CDR3 is TGTGCCAGCAGCCGGGACAGGGGGTTCGAAGAGACCCAGTACTTC. The chain combines TRBV5-4 with TRBJ2-5; 11 bases agree with TRBD1. Germline trimming cut 4 bases from V and 3 bases from J; bases unmatched to any gene: 5. CDR1 is SGHNT, CDR2 YYREEE, per germline (reference sequence). The CDR3 is 15 amino acids. Full variable domain (missing parts from reference TRBV5-4 and TRBJ2-5): ETGVTQSPTHLIKTRGQQVTLRCSSQSGHNTVSWYQQALGQGPQFIFQYYREEENGRGNFPPRFSGLQFPNYSSELNVNALELDDSALYLCASSRDRGFEETQYFGPGTRLLVL.

V is TRBV27 and J is TRBJ2-7, with D possibly matching TRBD1 (5 bases). Germline loops: CDR1 MNHEY, CDR2 SMNVEV (reference sequence). V lost 5 bases and J 6 bases, leaving 20 bases between the germline ends. This CDR3 contains 15 residues. The CDR3 region is CASSRAGSPSGEQYF. In DNA, the CDR3 is TGTGCCAGCAGTAGGGCAGGGTCCCCTTCGGGCGAGCAGTACTTC.

V is TRBV10-3 and J is TRBJ2-5, with 8 bases identical to TRBD2. Losses at the gene ends were 4 bases for V and 4 bases for J; bases not matched to a gene: 11. Germline V gives CDR1 ENHRY, CDR2 SYGVKD. There are 16 residues in the CDR3. In nucleotides, the CDR3 is TGTGCCATCAGTGGTGAGCCGGGACTAGATGTAGAGACCCAGTACTTC. This encodes CAISGEPGLDVETQYF.

This clone was observed a handful of times. The gene calls are TRBV27 and TRBJ2-4; D is possibly TRBD2 (5 bases). Germline V lookup: CDR1 MNHEY, CDR2 SMNVEV (reference sequence). The V and J ends lost 5 bases and 5 bases respectively, with 13 bases between them. The CDR3 length is 14 residues. CDR3 coding DNA: TGTGCCAGCAGTCCCGGCGGCGGGCAAAACATTCAGTACTTC. This codes for CASSPGGGQNIQYF.

The rearrangement links TRBV12-5 to TRBJ1-5, with 11 bases fitting TRBD1. This CDR3 is built from 16 residues. CDR1 and CDR2 from the germline V gene are LGHNT and FRNRAP. V shed 3 bases and J 2 bases; nucleotides not matched to a gene: 3. The CDR3 reads CASGFGTGGGNQPQHF. Here the CDR3 DNA reads TGTGCTAGTGGTTTCGGGACAGGGGGTGGCAATCAGCCCCAGCATTTT.

This chain uses TRBV7-2 with TRBJ2-3; 7 bases match TRBD2. V shed 7 bases, J shed 5 bases, and the junction held 12 bases outside the gene matches. The length of the CDR3 is 15 residues. The germline gives CDR1 SGHTA, CDR2 FQGNSA. The CDR3 region has the DNA TGTGCCAGCACCCGGGCGGGAGAGGGAAGAGATACGCAGTATTTT. Amino acids: CASTRAGEGRDTQYF. Filled out from reference TRBV7-2 and TRBJ2-3, the complete variable domain reads GAGVSQSPSNKVTEKGKDVELRCDPISGHTALYWYRQSLGQGLEFLIYFQGNSAPDKSGLPSDRFSAERTGGSVSTLTIQRTQQEDSAVYLCASTRAGEGRDTQYFGPGTRLTVL.

The rearrangement links TRBV4-1 to TRBJ2-3; 7 nucleotides line up with TRBD1. Germline values: CDR1 MGHRA, CDR2 YSYEKL. CDR3 length equals 17 residues. After removal of 3 bases from V and 2 bases from J, the junction contained 11 bases not matched to a gene. CDR3 bases: TGCGCCAGCAGCCATGGTGGGACAGCGGAATTCACAGATACGCAGTATTTT. It translates to CASSHGGTAEFTDTQYF.

Regarding this clone: This same CDR3 is encoded by further DNA sequences in the sample. The gene calls are TRBV7-2 and TRBJ2-2, with 8 nucleotides matching TRBD2. Germline CDR1 and CDR2: SGHTA and FQGNSA. The CDR3 totals 15 residues. The V and J ends lost 1 base and 5 bases, in that order; junction bases with no gene match: 3. CDR3 loop: CASSLVAGGTGELFF. DNA for the CDR3: TGTGCCAGCAGCTTAGTTGCGGGGGGAACCGGGGAGCTGTTTTTT. Supplemented by reference TRBV7-2 and TRBJ2-2, the full variable domain reads GAGVSQSPSNKVTEKGKDVELRCDPISGHTALYWYRQSLGQGLEFLIYFQGNSAPDKSGLPSDRFSAERTGGSVSTLTIQRTQQEDSAVYLCASSLVAGGTGELFFGEGSRLTVL.

This chain joins TRBV20-1 and TRBJ2-7; 7 bases match TRBD1. Germline V gene data show CDR1 as DFQATT and CDR2 as SNEGSKA (reference sequence). The CDR3 has 11 residues. Trimming at V came to 5 bases and at J to 6 bases, leaving 4 bases not matched to a gene. The CDR3 here is CSAYRGSEQYF. Here the CDR3 DNA reads TGCAGTGCTTACAGGGGAAGCGAGCAGTACTTC.

CDR3 coding DNA: TGTGCCAGCAGCTTAGCCCTAGCATTAGAGCAGTTCTTC. Protein sequence: CASSLALALEQFF. This chain uses TRBV7-2 with TRBJ2-1, with D perhaps TRBD2 (5 bases). Germline CDR1 is SGHTA and CDR2 is FQGNSA. CDR3 length: 13 residues. V shed 0 bases and J shed 10 bases, with 10 bases lying between them.

V is TRBV7-9 and J is TRBJ2-7; D might be TRBD2 (6 bases). Germline V gives CDR1 SEHNR, CDR2 FQNEAQ (reference sequence). The CDR3 is made up of 14 amino acids. Between the trimmed V and J ends, which lost 2 bases and 7 bases, there was a span of 15 bases. The CDR3 is CASSLLSWDSEQYF. The CDR3 coding sequence is TGTGCCAGCAGCTTACTGTCGTGGGACTCAGAGCAGTACTTC.

The chain is built from TRBV19 and TRBJ2-7, with a possible D match to TRBD1 (5 bases). This CDR3 contains 14 residues. The ends were cut back, 1 base at V and 2 bases at J, with 9 bases in the middle. Per germline, CDR1 LNHDA and CDR2 SQIVND (reference sequence). The CDR3 spells CASSIAQGPYEQYF. CDR3 nucleotide sequence: TGTGCCAGTAGTATAGCCCAGGGTCCCTACGAGCAGTACTTC.

The chain employs TRBV19 and TRBJ2-1, with 7 bases lining up with TRBD1. Losses at the gene ends were 1 base for V and 6 bases for J; bases not matched to a gene: 3. The length of the CDR3 is 14 residues. CDR1 is LNHDA, CDR2 SQIVND, per germline (reference sequence). CDR3 region: CASSIGPGGNEQFF. CDR3 sequence (DNA): TGTGCCAGTAGTATAGGCCCAGGGGGCAATGAGCAGTTCTTC.

The gene calls are TRBV10-3 and TRBJ1-3, with D perhaps TRBD1 (5 bases). CDR1 ENHRY and CDR2 SYGVKD come from the germline V gene. This CDR3 is 14 amino acids long. Trimming cost V 3 bases and J 9 bases, with 15 bases left between them. CDR3 DNA sequence: TGTGCCATCAGTGAAGCCCGTGGGCAGGGCACCATATATTTT. This gives the protein CAISEARGQGTIYF.

A single count supports this clone. The chain uses TRBV4-2 and TRBJ2-7; TRBD1 agrees at 8 bases. Trimming cost V 0 bases and J 2 bases; bases outside gene matches: 9. From germline, CDR1 is LGHNA and CDR2 YNFKEQ. CDR3 size: 17 residues. CDR3 residues: CASSQEHGQGPTYEQYF. CDR3 in DNA: TGTGCCAGCAGCCAAGAACATGGACAGGGCCCAACCTACGAGCAGTACTTC.

With regard to this clone: This same CDR3 is encoded by further DNA sequences in the sample. The chain carries TRBV15 and TRBJ2-7; TRBD1 agrees at 11 bases. V trimming: 3 bases; J trimming: 7 bases; junction bases outside the gene matches: 2. The CDR3 is made up of 13 amino acids. CDR1 is LNHNV, CDR2 YYDKDF, per germline (reference sequence). The CDR3 DNA follows: TGTGCCACCAGCAGGGACAGGGGGCGTGAGCAGTACTTC. It codes for CATSRDRGREQYF. The variable domain in full, with the rest retrieved from reference TRBV15 and TRBJ2-7, is DAMVIQNPRYQVTQFGKPVTLSCSQTLNHNVMYWYQQKSSQAPKLLFHYYDKDFNNEADTPDNFQSRRPNTSFCFLDIRSPGLGDTAMYLCATSRDRGREQYFGPGTRLTVT.

This clone was recorded once. The V and J genes are TRBV5-4 and TRBJ1-2, with TRBD1 matching 9 bases. CDR1 SGHNT and CDR2 YYREEE come from the germline V gene (reference sequence). The CDR3 length is 15 residues. Trimming took 4 bases from V and 6 from J; bases not matched to a gene: 10. DNA for the CDR3: TGTGCCAGCAGCCCGGAGGTCGGGACAGGGAATGGCTACACCTTC. This translates into CASSPEVGTGNGYTF.

This chain joins TRBV13 and TRBJ2-5; weak D call: TRBD2 (6 bases). The J call may be in error: the DNA end matches TRBJ2-7 better. The CDR3 covers 16 residues. Germline lookup yields CDR1 PRHDT and CDR2 FYEKMQ (reference sequence). DNA of the CDR3: TGTGCCAGCAGCTCTCTTATCGGCGGGGTCGGCGACGAGCAGTACTTC. It translates to CASSSLIGGVGDEQYF.

The chain carries TRBV6-1 and TRBJ2-7; 8 bases align to TRBD1. The CDR3 runs to 17 residues. Germline V CDR1 and CDR2: MNHNS, SASEGT. The V gene end was trimmed by 2 bases and the J gene end by 6 bases; junction bases not matched to a gene: 15. The CDR3: CASSELGQGARVSEQYF. As DNA, the CDR3 is TGTGCCAGCAGTGAATTGGGCCAGGGGGCGAGGGTCTCCGAGCAGTACTTC.

This clone was seen just once. The V call is TRBV10-3, the J call TRBJ2-5; no clear D. This CDR3 contains 13 residues. Germline V gene lookup returns CDR1 ENHRY and CDR2 SYGVKD. V was cut by 3 bases and J by 4 bases, with 9 bases left in between. CDR3 sequence (DNA): TGTGCCATCAGTGAAGGAGTGGGAGAGACCCAGTACTTC. It encodes CAISEGVGETQYF.

The chain couples TRBV7-3 to TRBJ2-5, with D uncertain. CDR1 SGHTA and CDR2 FQGTGA come from the germline V gene. The CDR3 sequence is 13 residues long. V lost 1 base and J lost 4, with 7 bases in between. The CDR3: CASSLSRGETQYF. Here the CDR3 DNA reads TGTGCCAGCAGCTTAAGTCGAGGAGAGACCCAGTACTTC. Using reference TRBV7-3 and TRBJ2-5 for the parts outside the CDR3, the full variable domain is GAGVSQTPSNKVTEKGKYVELRCDPISGHTALYWYRQSLGQGPEFLIYFQGTGAADDSGLPNDRFFAVRPEGSVSTLKIQRTERGDSAVYLCASSLSRGETQYFGPGTRLLVL.

V and J are TRBV19 and TRBJ2-2, with TRBD2 identical over 10 bases. After removal of 4 bases from V and 0 bases from J, the junction contained 2 bases not matched to a gene. Germline V gene lookup returns CDR1 LNHDA and CDR2 SQIVND (reference sequence). The CDR3 runs 16 residues. CDR3: CASSKRGGTNTGELFF. The DNA for the CDR3 is TGTGCCAGTAGTAAGCGGGGGGGAACGAACACCGGGGAGCTGTTTTTT.

This clone has just one count. The gene calls are TRBV27 and TRBJ2-7; 8 nucleotides match TRBD1. Per germline, CDR1 MNHEY and CDR2 SMNVEV (reference sequence). This CDR3 contains 17 residues. The V gene end was trimmed by 5 bases and the J gene end by 0 bases; junction bases not matched to a gene: 12. The CDR3 loop is CASSPRTGGQSSYEQYF. The CDR3 DNA is TGTGCCAGCAGTCCACGTACAGGGGGGCAAAGCTCCTACGAGCAGTACTTC.

This chain uses TRBV19 with TRBJ2-3, with TRBD1 as a possible D gene (6 bases). CDR1 LNHDA and CDR2 SQIVND come from the germline V gene (reference sequence). This CDR3 has 14 amino acids. V was trimmed by 3 bases and J by 5 bases, leaving 12 bases between them. CDR3 sequence reads: CASSIGRGIDTQYF. In DNA, the CDR3 is TGTGCCAGTAGTATCGGCAGGGGAATAGATACGCAGTATTTT. Variable domain in full (rest from reference TRBV19 and TRBJ2-3): DGGITQSPKYLFRKEGQNVTLSCEQNLNHDAMYWYRQDPGQGLRLIYYSQIVNDFQKGDIAEGYSVSREKKESFPLTVTSAQKNPTAFYLCASSIGRGIDTQYFGPGTRLTVL.